A single sample is the source of the 14 T cell receptor beta chains below, sequenced in a study of regulatory and conventional T cells in RAG deficiency. Genomic DNA came from blood conventional CD4+ T cells gated CD25-low CD127-high. Sequencing was performed with immunoSEQ multiplex PCR; in TCRdb, only in-frame clones are kept and a portion is missing. The repertoire holds 45,000 or so clones, with more than 80% as singletons. This sample was shared with a second study, whose subject was regulatory T cells. This second study says: The primer mix had 52 TRBV and 13 TRBJ primers.

The sample was CD4+ effector T cells sorted from blood. The source of these receptors is a human donor in good health.

Details on this clone: The same CDR3 can be traced to other DNA sequences in this sample. V gene TRBV19 combines with J gene TRBJ1-3; D is ambiguous. The CDR3 has 16 residues. Trimming stripped 4 bases from V and 0 bases from J, with 13 bases between. Germline V gene lookup returns CDR1 LNHDA and CDR2 SQIVND (reference sequence). CDR3 protein: CASSTLYSPSGNTIYF. CDR3 in DNA: TGTGCCAGTAGTACCCTATACAGCCCCTCTGGAAACACCATATATTTT.

Worth noting for this clone: The identical CDR3 is also encoded by other nucleotide sequences in the sample. The gene calls are TRBV7-9 and TRBJ2-1, with D possibly matching TRBD2 (6 bases). This CDR3 spans 15 amino acids. CDR1 and CDR2 from the germline V gene are SEHNR and FQNEAQ (reference sequence). V was cut by 1 base and J by 8 bases, with 15 bases left in between. The DNA for the CDR3 is TGTGCCAGCAGCTTAGGGGGGACTCCCGGAGATGAGCAGTTCTTC. As protein: CASSLGGTPGDEQFF. The full variable domain, in which reference TRBV7-9 and TRBJ2-1 provide the parts outside the CDR3, is DTGVSQNPRHKITKRGQNVTFRCDPISEHNRLYWYRQTLGQGPEFLTYFQNEAQLEKSRLLSDRFSAERPKGSFSTLEIQRTEQGDSAMYLCASSLGGTPGDEQFFGPGTRLTVL.

This chain uses TRBV7-9 with TRBJ1-1, with D possibly TRBD1 on 5 matching bases. CDR1 and CDR2 from the germline V gene are SEHNR and FQNEAQ (reference sequence). V was pared by 2 bases and J by 1 base, with 11 bases between. CDR3 length equals 15 residues. The CDR3 DNA is TGTGCCAGCAGCTTATTTAAAGGACAGAACACTGAAGCTTTCTTT. Its protein product is CASSLFKGQNTEAFF. The whole variable domain, filled in from reference TRBV7-9 and TRBJ1-1, reads DTGVSQNPRHKITKRGQNVTFRCDPISEHNRLYWYRQTLGQGPEFLTYFQNEAQLEKSRLLSDRFSAERPKGSFSTLEIQRTEQGDSAMYLCASSLFKGQNTEAFFGQGTRLTVV.

This chain joins TRBV7-2 and TRBJ1-1; D is unresolved. The CDR3 runs 14 residues. Trimming pared 7 bases from V and 5 bases from J, leaving 17 bases between. The germline gives CDR1 SGHTA, CDR2 FQGNSA. The CDR3 reads CASTMSFSGTEAFF. The CDR3 DNA reads TGTGCCAGCACTATGTCCTTTTCGGGGACTGAAGCTTTCTTT. Full variable domain (rest looked up from reference TRBV7-2 and TRBJ1-1): GAGVSQSPSNKVTEKGKDVELRCDPISGHTALYWYRQSLGQGLEFLIYFQGNSAPDKSGLPSDRFSAERTGGSVSTLTIQRTQQEDSAVYLCASTMSFSGTEAFFGQGTRLTVV.

V gene TRBV11-3 combines with J gene TRBJ1-6; D is uncertain. Germline V lookup: CDR1 SGHNT, CDR2 YENEEA. CDR3 length equals 17 residues. The ends were cut back, 5 bases at V and 7 bases at J, with 21 bases in the middle. The CDR3, as DNA: TGTGCCAGCAGCCAGGCGGCGCCCGAGGGTCCAAATTCACCCCTCCACTTT. It specifies CASSQAAPEGPNSPLHF.

The rearrangement uses TRBV20-1 and TRBJ1-1; D not resolved. Germline V gene lookup returns CDR1 DFQATT and CDR2 SNEGSKA (reference sequence). CDR3 length: 9 amino acids. Trimming left V 0 bases short and J 8 bases short, with 1 base between. CDR3 amino acids: CSAREEAFF. Written as DNA, the CDR3 is TGCAGTGCTAGAGAAGAAGCTTTCTTT.

The chain is built from TRBV27 and TRBJ2-1, with no clear D. Per the germline V gene, CDR1 is MNHEY and CDR2 is SMNVEV (reference sequence). The CDR3 totals 11 residues. The CDR3: CATVGRDEQFF. In nucleotides, the CDR3 is TGTGCTACAGTCGGCCGGGATGAGCAGTTCTTC.

The CDR3 loop reads CAWSAGRQPGLHGYTF. The CDR3 region has the DNA TGTGCCTGGAGTGCAGGCAGACAACCAGGGTTACATGGCTACACCTTC. The chain carries TRBV30 and TRBJ1-2, with D maybe TRBD1 (5 bases). CDR1 and CDR2 from the germline V gene are GTSNPN and SVGIG (reference sequence). Between the trimmed V and J ends, which lost 1 base and 6 bases, there was a span of 21 bases. The CDR3 length is 16 residues.

The chain recombines TRBV7-3 with TRBJ2-1; TRBD1 might be the D (5 bases). This CDR3 spans 14 amino acids. Trimming shortened V by 5 bases and J by 6 bases, and 14 bases separated the two germline ends. CDR1 is SGHTA and CDR2 is FQGTGA in the germline V gene. This CDR3 is CASSRMSGSNEQFF. CDR3 sequence (DNA): TGTGCCAGCAGCCGTATGTCAGGGTCCAATGAGCAGTTCTTC.

V usage is TRBV5-1 and J usage is TRBJ2-3, with 8 bases matching TRBD1. J lost 0 bases, V lost 4 bases, and 4 bases had no gene match. This CDR3 has 15 amino acids. Germline CDR1 reads SGHRS; CDR2 reads YFSETQ. The CDR3 DNA is TGCGCCAGCAGCGGCCAGGGGGCTAGCACAGATACGCAGTATTTT. Its protein is CASSGQGASTDTQYF.

This chain joins TRBV27 and TRBJ1-6; TRBD1 matches at 8 bases. Per the germline V gene, CDR1 is MNHEY and CDR2 is SMNVEV (reference sequence). The CDR3 is made up of 14 amino acids. Losses at the gene ends were 2 bases for V and 9 bases for J; bases not matched to a gene: 3. The CDR3 spells CASSLSQGASPLHF. Here the CDR3 DNA reads TGTGCCAGCAGTTTAAGCCAGGGGGCTTCACCCCTCCACTTT.

The V call is TRBV19, the J call TRBJ2-7; TRBD2 matches 7 bases. Germline V lookup: CDR1 LNHDA, CDR2 SQIVND (reference sequence). V was clipped by 7 bases and J by 1 base; unmatched bases: 10. The CDR3 extends over 15 amino acids. The CDR3 DNA is TGTGCCAGTACGATTAAAGGTAGCGGGTCCTACGAGCAGTACTTC. Its translation is CASTIKGSGSYEQYF.

The chain recombines TRBV5-1 with TRBJ2-7; tentatively, D is TRBD2 (6 bases). The length of the CDR3 is 16 residues. Germline V gives CDR1 SGHRS, CDR2 YFSETQ. Trimming stripped 2 bases from V and 1 base from J, with 16 bases between. In DNA, the CDR3 is TGCGCCAGCAGCTTCAACCTAGCGAAGACATCCTACGAGCAGTACTTC. It specifies CASSFNLAKTSYEQYF. Using reference TRBV5-1 and TRBJ2-7 for the parts outside the CDR3, the full variable domain is KAGVTQTPRYLIKTRGQQVTLSCSPISGHRSVSWYQQTPGQGLQFLFEYFSETQRNKGNFPGRFSGRQFSNSRSEMNVSTLELGDSALYLCASSFNLAKTSYEQYFGPGTRLTVT.

The chain joins TRBV18 to TRBJ1-3; tentative D call: TRBD1 (5 bases). Germline V lookup: CDR1 KGHSH, CDR2 LQKENI. The CDR3 has 16 residues. Trimming took 0 bases from V and 4 from J, leaving 13 bases between them. Here the CDR3 reads CASSPPPRVSGNTIYF. The CDR3 DNA sequence: TGTGCCAGCTCACCACCTCCCAGGGTGTCCGGAAACACCATATATTTT.